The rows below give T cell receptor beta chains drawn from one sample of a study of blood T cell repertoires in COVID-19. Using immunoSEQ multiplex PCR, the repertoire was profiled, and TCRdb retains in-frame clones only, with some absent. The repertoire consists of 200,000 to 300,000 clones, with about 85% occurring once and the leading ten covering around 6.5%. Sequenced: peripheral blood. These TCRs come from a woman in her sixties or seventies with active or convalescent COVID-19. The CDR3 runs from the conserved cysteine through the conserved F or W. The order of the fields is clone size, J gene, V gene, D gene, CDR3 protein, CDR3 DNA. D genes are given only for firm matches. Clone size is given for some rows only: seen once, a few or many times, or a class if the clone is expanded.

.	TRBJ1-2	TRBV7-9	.	CASSVPRVDGYTF	TGTGCCAGCAGCGTTCCCAGGGTTGATGGCTACACCTTC
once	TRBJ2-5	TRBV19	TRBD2	CASSTLRGSWETQYF	TGTGCCAGTAGTACTCTGCGGGGGTCGTGGGAGACCCAGTACTTC
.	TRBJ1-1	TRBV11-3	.	CASSYLLGTEAFF	TGTGCCAGCAGCTACCTCCTCGGGACTGAAGCTTTCTTT
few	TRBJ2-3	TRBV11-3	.	CASSQFRRGADTQYF	TGTGCCAGCAGCCAATTCCGTAGGGGCGCAGATACGCAGTATTTT
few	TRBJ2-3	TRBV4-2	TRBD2	CASSHRLAVTDTQYF	TGTGCCAGCAGCCATCGACTAGCGGTCACAGATACGCAGTATTTT
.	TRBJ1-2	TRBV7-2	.	CASSPRGGWNGYTF	TGTGCCAGCAGCCCAAGGGGGGGGTGGAATGGCTACACCTTC
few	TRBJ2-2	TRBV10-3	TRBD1	CAISQDRGPTSTGELFF	TGTGCCATCAGCCAAGACAGGGGGCCTACGAGCACCGGGGAGCTGTTTTTT
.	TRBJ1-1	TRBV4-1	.	CASRSGSPNTEAFF	TGCGCCAGCAGATCAGGGTCTCCGAACACTGAAGCTTTCTTT
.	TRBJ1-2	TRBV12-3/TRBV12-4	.	CASSETGNYGYTF	TGTGCCAGCAGCGAGACAGGCAACTATGGCTACACCTTC
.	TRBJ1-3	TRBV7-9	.	CASSLAPAGGVFGNTIYF	TGTGCCAGCAGCTTAGCCCCCGCGGGGGGCGTCTTTGGAAACACCATATATTTT
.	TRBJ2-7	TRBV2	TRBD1	CASRVLQGAHEQYF	TGTGCCAGCAGAGTTCTACAGGGGGCCCACGAGCAGTACTTC
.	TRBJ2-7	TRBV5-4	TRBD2	CASSSRTSGRIYEQYF	TGTGCCAGCAGCTCCCGGACTAGCGGGAGGATCTACGAGCAGTACTTC
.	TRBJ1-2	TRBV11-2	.	CASSLQVTNYGYTF	TGTGCCAGCAGCTTACAGGTTACTAACTATGGCTACACCTTC
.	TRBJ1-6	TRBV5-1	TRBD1	CASSGTGDLNSPLHF	TGCGCCAGCAGCGGAACAGGGGACCTCAATTCACCCCTCCACTTT
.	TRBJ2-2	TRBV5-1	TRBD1	CASSLRDRDGELFF	TGCGCCAGCAGCTTACGGGACAGGGACGGGGAGCTGTTTTTT
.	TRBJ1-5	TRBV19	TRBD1	CASSGTVNQPQHF	TGTGCCAGTAGCGGGACAGTTAATCAGCCCCAGCATTTT
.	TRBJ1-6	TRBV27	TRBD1	CASSLYGTDNSPLHF	TGTGCCAGCAGTTTATACGGGACAGATAATTCACCCCTCCACTTT
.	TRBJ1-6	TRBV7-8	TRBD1	CASSLVRGQGVDNSPLHF	TGTGCCAGCAGCTTAGTGAGGGGACAGGGGGTGGACAATTCACCCCTCCACTTT
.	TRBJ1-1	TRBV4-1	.	CASSPLERGNTEAFF	TGCGCCAGCAGCCCGCTCGAGCGGGGTAACACTGAAGCTTTCTTT
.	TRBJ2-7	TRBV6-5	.	CASPDSTYEQYF	TGTGCCAGCCCCGACAGCACCTACGAGCAGTACTTC
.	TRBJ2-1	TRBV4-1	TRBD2	CASSQDPGAGAYNEQFF	TGCGCCAGCAGCCAAGACCCAGGAGCGGGAGCCTACAATGAGCAGTTCTTC
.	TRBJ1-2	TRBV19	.	CASRRGINYGYTF	TGTGCCAGTAGGAGGGGGATTAACTATGGCTACACCTTC
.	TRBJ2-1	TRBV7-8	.	CASSLVRFGSYNEQFF	TGTGCCAGCAGCTTAGTTCGGTTCGGCTCCTACAATGAGCAGTTCTTC
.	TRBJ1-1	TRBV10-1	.	CASSLTETNTEAFF	TGCGCCAGCAGTTTGACAGAGACGAACACTGAAGCTTTCTTT
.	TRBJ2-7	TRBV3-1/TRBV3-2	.	CASSRRPSYEQYF	TGTGCCAGCAGCCGGCGGCCCAGCTACGAGCAGTACTTC
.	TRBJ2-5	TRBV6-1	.	CASRKPGGAGETQYF	TGTGCCAGCAGAAAACCGGGGGGCGCCGGGGAGACCCAGTACTTC
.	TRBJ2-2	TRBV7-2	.	CASSLGKMEQGYTGELFF	TGTGCCAGCAGCTTAGGGAAGATGGAGCAGGGGTACACCGGGGAGCTGTTTTTT
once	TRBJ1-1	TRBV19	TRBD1	CASSRMTGVNTEAFF	TGTGCCAGTAGTCGTATGACAGGGGTGAACACTGAAGCTTTCTTT
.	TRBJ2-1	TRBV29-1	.	CSVGHNEQFF	TGCAGCGTTGGGCACAATGAGCAGTTCTTC
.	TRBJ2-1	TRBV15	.	CATSREWSYNEQFF	TGTGCCACCAGCAGGGAGTGGTCCTACAATGAGCAGTTCTTC
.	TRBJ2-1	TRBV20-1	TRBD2	CSASSFLAGPISYNEQFF	TGCAGTGCTAGTTCTTTTCTAGCGGGACCAATTTCTTACAATGAGCAGTTCTTC
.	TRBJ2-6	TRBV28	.	CASSTTNGQISGANVLTF	TGTGCCAGCAGTACAACCAACGGACAGATCTCTGGGGCCAACGTCCTGACTTTC